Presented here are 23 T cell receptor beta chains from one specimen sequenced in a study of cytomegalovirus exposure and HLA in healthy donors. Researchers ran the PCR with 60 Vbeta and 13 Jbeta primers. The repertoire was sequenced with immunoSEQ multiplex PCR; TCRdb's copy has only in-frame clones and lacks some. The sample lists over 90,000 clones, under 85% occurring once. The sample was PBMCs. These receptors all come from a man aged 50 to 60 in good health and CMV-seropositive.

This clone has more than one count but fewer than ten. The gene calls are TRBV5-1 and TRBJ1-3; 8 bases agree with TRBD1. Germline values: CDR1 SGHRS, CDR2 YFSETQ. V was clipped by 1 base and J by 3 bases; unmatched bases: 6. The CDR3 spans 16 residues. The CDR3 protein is CASSLTGTGVGNTIYF. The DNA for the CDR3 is TGCGCCAGCAGCTTGACCGGGACAGGAGTTGGAAACACCATATATTTT.

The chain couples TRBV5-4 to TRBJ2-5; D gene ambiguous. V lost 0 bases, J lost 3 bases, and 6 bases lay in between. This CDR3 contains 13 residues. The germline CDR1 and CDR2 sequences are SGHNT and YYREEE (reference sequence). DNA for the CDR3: TGTGCCAGCAGCTTGGTATCTAAAGAGACCCAGTACTTC. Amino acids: CASSLVSKETQYF. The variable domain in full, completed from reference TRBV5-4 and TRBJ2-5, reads ETGVTQSPTHLIKTRGQQVTLRCSSQSGHNTVSWYQQALGQGPQFIFQYYREEENGRGNFPPRFSGLQFPNYSSELNVNALELDDSALYLCASSLVSKETQYFGPGTRLLVL.

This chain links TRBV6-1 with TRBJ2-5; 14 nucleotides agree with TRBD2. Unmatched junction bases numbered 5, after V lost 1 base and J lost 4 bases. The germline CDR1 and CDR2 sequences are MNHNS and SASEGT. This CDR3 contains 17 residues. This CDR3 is CASSEVAGLAGGETQYF. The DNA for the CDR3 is TGTGCCAGCAGTGAAGTAGCCGGACTAGCGGGAGGAGAGACCCAGTACTTC.

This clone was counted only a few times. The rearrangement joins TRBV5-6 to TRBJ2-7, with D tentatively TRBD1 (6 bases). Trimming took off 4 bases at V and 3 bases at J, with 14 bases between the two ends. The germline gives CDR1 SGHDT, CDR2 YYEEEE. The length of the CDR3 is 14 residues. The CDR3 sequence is CASSPQGSVYEQYF. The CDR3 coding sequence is TGTGCCAGCAGCCCACAGGGTTCAGTCTACGAGCAGTACTTC. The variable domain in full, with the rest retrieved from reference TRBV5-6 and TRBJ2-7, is DAGVTQSPTHLIKTRGQQVTLRCSPKSGHDTVSWYQQALGQGPQFIFQYYEEEERQRGNFPDRFSGHQFPNYSSELNVNALLLGDSALYLCASSPQGSVYEQYFGPGTRLTVT.

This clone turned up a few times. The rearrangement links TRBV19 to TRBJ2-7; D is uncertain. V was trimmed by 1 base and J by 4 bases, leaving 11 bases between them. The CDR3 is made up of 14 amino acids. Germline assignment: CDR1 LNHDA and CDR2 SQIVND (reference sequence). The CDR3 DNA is TGTGCCAGTAGTATAGTAGGCGGAACATACGAGCAGTACTTC. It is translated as CASSIVGGTYEQYF.

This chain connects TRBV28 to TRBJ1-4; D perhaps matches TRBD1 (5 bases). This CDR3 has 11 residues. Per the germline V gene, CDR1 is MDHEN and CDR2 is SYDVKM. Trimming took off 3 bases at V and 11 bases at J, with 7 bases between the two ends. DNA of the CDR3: TGTGCCAGCAGTTTCGGGGGGAAACTGTTTTTT. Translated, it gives CASSFGGKLFF.

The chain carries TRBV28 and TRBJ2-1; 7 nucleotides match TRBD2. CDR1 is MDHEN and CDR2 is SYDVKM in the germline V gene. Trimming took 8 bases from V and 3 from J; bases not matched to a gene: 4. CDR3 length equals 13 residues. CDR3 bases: TGTGCCAGCGCTTCGGGGGGCTACAATGAGCAGTTCTTC. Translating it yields CASASGGYNEQFF.

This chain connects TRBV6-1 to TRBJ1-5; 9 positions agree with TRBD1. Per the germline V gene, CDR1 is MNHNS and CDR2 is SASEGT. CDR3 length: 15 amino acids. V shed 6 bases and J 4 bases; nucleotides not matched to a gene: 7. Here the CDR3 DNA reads TGTGCCAGCAGACGTCCCGGGACAGGGAATCAGCCCCAGCATTTT. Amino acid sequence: CASRRPGTGNQPQHF.

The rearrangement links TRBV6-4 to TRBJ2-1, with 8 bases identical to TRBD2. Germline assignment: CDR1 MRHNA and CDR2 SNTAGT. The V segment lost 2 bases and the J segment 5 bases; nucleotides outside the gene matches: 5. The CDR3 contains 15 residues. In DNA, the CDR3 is TGTGCCAGCAGTGACGGGACTAGAGGGGACAATGAGCAGTTCTTC. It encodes CASSDGTRGDNEQFF.

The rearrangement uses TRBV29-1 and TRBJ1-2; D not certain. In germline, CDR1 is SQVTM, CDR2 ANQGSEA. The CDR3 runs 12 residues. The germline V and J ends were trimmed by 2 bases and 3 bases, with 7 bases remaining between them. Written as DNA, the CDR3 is TGCAGCGTTGAATGGGAGGACTATGGCTACACCTTC. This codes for CSVEWEDYGYTF.

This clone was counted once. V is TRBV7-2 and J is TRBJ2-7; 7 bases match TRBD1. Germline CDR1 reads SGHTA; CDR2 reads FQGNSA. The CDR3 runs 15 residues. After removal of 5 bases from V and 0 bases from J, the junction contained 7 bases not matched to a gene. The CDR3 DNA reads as TGTGCCAGCAGCCAGGACAGGACACTCTCCTACGAGCAGTACTTC. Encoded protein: CASSQDRTLSYEQYF.

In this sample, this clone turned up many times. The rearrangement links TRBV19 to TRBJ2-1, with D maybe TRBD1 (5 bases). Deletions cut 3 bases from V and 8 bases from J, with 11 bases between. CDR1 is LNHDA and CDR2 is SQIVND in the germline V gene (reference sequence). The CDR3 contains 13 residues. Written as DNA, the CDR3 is TGTGCCAGTAGTATGGGGCTGCTCGATGAGCAGTTCTTC. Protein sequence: CASSMGLLDEQFF. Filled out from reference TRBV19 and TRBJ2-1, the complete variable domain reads DGGITQSPKYLFRKEGQNVTLSCEQNLNHDAMYWYRQDPGQGLRLIYYSQIVNDFQKGDIAEGYSVSREKKESFPLTVTSAQKNPTAFYLCASSMGLLDEQFFGPGTRLTVL.

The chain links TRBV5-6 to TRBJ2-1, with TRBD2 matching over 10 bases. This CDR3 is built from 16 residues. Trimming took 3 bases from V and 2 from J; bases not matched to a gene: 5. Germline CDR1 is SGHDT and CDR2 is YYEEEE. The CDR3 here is CASSSALAGAYNEQFF. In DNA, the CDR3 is TGTGCCAGCAGCTCTGCCCTAGCGGGAGCCTACAATGAGCAGTTCTTC.

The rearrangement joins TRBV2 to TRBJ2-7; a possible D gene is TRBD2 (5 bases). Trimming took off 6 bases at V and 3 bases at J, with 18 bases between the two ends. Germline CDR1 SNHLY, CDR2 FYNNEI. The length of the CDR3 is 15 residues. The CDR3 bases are TGTGCCAGCAGCCCCACATTAACTGCGGGCTACGAGCAGTACTTC. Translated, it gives CASSPTLTAGYEQYF.

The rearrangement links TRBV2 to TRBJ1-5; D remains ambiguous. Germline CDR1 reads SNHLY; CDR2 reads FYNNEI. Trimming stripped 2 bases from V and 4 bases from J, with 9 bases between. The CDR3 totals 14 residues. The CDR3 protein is CASSELGTNQPQHF. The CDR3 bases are TGTGCCAGCAGTGAACTTGGCACAAATCAGCCCCAGCATTTT.

The CDR3 DNA reads TGTGCCAGCAGCCAAGGCCCCGGGTCCTACACCGGGGAGCTGTTTTTT. Residues: CASSQGPGSYTGELFF. The genes are TRBV14 and TRBJ2-2, with no clear D. Trimming removed 1 base at V and 3 bases at J, with 12 bases between. The germline CDR1 and CDR2 sequences are SGHDN and FVKESK. CDR3 size: 16 residues.

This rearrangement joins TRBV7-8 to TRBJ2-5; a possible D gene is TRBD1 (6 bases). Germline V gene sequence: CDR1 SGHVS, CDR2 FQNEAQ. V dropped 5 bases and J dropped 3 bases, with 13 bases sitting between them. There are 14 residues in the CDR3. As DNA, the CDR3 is TGTGCCAGCAGCCGAGTGACAGGCGAAGAGACCCAGTACTTC. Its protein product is CASSRVTGEETQYF.

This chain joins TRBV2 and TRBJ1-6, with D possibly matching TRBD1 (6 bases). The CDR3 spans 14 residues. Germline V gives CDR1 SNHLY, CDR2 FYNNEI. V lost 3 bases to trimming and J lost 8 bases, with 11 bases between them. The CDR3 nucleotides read TGTGCCAGCAGTGAGAACAGGGAATATTCACCCCTCCACTTT. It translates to CASSENREYSPLHF. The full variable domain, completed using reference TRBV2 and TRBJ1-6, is EPEVTQTPSHQVTQMGQEVILRCVPISNHLYFYWYRQILGQKVEFLVSFYNNEISEKSEIFDDQFSVERPDGSNFTLKIRSTKLEDSAMYFCASSENREYSPLHFGNGTRLTVT.

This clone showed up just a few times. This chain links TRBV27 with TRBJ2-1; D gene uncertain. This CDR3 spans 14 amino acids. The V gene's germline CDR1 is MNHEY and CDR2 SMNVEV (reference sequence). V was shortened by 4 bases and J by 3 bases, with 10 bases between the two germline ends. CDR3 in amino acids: CASSSSLLYNEQFF. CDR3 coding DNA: TGTGCCAGCAGTTCCTCCTTACTCTACAATGAGCAGTTCTTC.

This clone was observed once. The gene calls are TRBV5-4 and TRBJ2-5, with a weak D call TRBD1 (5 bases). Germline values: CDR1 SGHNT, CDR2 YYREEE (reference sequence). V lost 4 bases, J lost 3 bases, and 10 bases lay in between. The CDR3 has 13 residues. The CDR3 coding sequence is TGTGCCAGCAGCACAAGACAGAAAGAGACCCAGTACTTC. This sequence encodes CASSTRQKETQYF.

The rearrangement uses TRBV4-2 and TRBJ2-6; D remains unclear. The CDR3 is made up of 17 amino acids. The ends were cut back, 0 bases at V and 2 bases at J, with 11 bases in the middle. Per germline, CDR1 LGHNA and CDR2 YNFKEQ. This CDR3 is CASSQENSYTGANVLTF. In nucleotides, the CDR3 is TGTGCCAGCAGCCAAGAAAACAGTTATACTGGGGCCAACGTCCTGACTTTC.

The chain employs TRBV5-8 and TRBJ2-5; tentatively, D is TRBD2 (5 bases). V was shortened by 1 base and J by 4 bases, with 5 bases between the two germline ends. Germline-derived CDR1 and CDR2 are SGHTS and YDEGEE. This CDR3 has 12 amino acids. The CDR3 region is CASSLRGETQYF. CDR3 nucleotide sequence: TGTGCCAGCAGCTTGCGGGGAGAGACCCAGTACTTC. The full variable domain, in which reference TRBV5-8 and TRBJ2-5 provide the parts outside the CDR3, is EAGVTQSPTHLIKTRGQQATLRCSPISGHTSVYWYQQALGLGLQFLLWYDEGEERNRGNFPPRFSGRQFPNYSSELNVNALELEDSALYLCASSLRGETQYFGPGTRLLVL.

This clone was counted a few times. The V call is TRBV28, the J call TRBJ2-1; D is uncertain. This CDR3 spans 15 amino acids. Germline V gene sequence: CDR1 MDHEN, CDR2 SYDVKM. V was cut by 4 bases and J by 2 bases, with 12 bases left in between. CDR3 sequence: CASSSSGYPYNEQFF. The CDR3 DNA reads TGTGCCAGCAGTTCCTCCGGGTACCCCTACAATGAGCAGTTCTTC.